Included here is one T cell receptor beta chain sequence, with context. Antigen: not known. Vbeta (60) and Jbeta (13) primers were used in the PCR. The method was immunoSEQ multiplex PCR; TCRdb's version includes in-frame clones alone and lacks a portion of them. The table shows approximately 220,000 clones, with about 82% occurring only once. The sample originates from a study of cytomegalovirus exposure and HLA in healthy donors. Study overall: An early release of data contained around 80 million unique TCRs, which came from HLA-typed donors. Findings and limits, study-wide: In vitro assays verified that three CMV-associated chains recognized CMV antigens specifically. Later, an analysis found that common viral pathogens appeared to be linked with several of the most significant clusters.

The sequence derives from a young man in good health and CMV-seronegative. Sequencing used PBMCs.

The CDR3: CASSRPGQGSDNSPLHF. CDR3 DNA: TGCGCCAGCAGCAGGCCGGGACAGGGAAGCGATAATTCACCCCTCCACTTT. The chain links TRBV5-1 to TRBJ1-6; 9 bases map to TRBD1. V gave up 4 bases and J gave up 5 bases; unmatched junction bases: 10. Germline V gene sequence: CDR1 SGHRS, CDR2 YFSETQ. The CDR3 is 17 amino acids.